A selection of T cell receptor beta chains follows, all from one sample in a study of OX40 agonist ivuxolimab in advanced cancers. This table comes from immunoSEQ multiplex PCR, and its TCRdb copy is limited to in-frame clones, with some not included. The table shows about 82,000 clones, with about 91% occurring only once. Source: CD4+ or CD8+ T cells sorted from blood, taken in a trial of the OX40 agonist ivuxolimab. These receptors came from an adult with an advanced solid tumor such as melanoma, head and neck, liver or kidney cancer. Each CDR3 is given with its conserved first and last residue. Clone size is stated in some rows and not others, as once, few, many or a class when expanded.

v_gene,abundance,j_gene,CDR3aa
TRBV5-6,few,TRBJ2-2,CASSSVTGELFF
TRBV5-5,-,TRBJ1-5,CASSYGQIRGNQPQHF
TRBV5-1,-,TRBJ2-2,CASSFRTGVTGELFF
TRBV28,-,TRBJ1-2,CASTTWAEYTF
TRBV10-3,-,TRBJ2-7,CAISESDYEQYF
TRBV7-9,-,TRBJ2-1,CASSLSGSYNEQFF
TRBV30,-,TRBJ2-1,CAWSPGGQGRNEQFF
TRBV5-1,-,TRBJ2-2,CASIQGGTNTGELFF
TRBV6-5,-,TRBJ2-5,CASSYGLGETQYF
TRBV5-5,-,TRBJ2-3,CASSHSGTSGGTDTQYF
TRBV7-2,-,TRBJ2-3,CASSLGGVGGDTQYF
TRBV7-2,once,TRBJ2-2,CASSLGSVNTGELFF
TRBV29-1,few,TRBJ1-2,CSVAERNSYTF
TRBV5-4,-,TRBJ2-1,CASSSGLAGGPYNEQFF
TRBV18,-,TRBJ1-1,CASSLGQGNTEAFF
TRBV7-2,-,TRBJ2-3,CASSSLAVLGTDTQYF
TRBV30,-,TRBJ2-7,CAWSVSGGGAYEQYF
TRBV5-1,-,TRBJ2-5,CASRLDARETQYF
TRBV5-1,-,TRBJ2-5,CASSFSGRIQETQYF
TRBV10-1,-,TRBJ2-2,CASSARMGQRNTGELFF
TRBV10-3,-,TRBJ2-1,CAISADSGSYEQFF
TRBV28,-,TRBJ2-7,CASSLGGRDHYEQYF
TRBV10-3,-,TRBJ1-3,CAVFRGYGNTIYF
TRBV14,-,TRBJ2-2,CASSQMGPNTGELFF
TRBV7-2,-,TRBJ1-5,CASSLSANNQPQHF
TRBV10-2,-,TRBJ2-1,CASSGSRNNEQFF
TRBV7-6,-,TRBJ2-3,CASSSASGTSTDTQYF
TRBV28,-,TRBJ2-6,CASSLWVGGTGANVLTF
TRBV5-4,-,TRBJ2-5,CASSDGTIQETQYF
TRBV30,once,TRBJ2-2,CAFGGSYTGELFF
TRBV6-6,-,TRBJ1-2,CASRAPGGQDYGYTF
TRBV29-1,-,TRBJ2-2,CSVGTGELFF
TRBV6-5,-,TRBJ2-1,CASSWGQGAVNEQFF
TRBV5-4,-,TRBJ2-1,CASSLATRLAGSEQFF